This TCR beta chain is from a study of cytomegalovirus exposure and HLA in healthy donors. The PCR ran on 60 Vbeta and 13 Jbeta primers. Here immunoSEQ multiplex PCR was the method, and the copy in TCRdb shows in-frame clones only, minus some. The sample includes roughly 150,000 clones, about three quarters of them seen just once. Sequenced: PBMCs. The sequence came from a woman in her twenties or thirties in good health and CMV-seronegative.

The CDR3 DNA is TGCGCCAGCAGCTTGGCGGCAGGGGTTGGAGAGCAGTACTTC. Protein product: CASSLAAGVGEQYF. The gene calls are TRBV5-1 and TRBJ2-7; D possibly corresponds to TRBD1 (6 bases). The ends were cut back, 0 bases at V and 7 bases at J, with 14 bases in the middle. Germline V gene sequence: CDR1 SGHRS, CDR2 YFSETQ. The length of the CDR3 is 14 residues.